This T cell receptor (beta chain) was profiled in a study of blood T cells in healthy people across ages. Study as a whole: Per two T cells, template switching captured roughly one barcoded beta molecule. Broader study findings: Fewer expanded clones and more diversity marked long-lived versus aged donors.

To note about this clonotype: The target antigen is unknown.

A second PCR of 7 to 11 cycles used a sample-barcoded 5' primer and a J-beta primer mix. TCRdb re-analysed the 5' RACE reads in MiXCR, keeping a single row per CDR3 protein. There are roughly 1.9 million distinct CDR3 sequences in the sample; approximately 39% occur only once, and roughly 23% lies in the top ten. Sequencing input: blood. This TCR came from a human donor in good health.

The CDR3 DNA reads TGTGCCAGCAGCTCGATTTCTCCTTCCTACGAGCAGTACTTC. This translates into CASSSISPSYEQYF. This chain links TRBV28 with TRBJ2-7; D remains ambiguous. The germline CDR1 and CDR2 sequences are MDHEN and SYDVKM. CDR3 length: 14 amino acids. V was cut by 6 bases and J by 1 base, with 13 bases left in between. The full variable domain, completed using reference TRBV28 and TRBJ2-7, is DVKVTQSSRYLVKRTGEKVFLECVQDMDHENMFWYRQDPGLGLRLIYFSYDVKMKEKGDIPEGYSVSREKKERFSLILESASTNQTSMYLCASSSISPSYEQYFGPGTRLTVT.